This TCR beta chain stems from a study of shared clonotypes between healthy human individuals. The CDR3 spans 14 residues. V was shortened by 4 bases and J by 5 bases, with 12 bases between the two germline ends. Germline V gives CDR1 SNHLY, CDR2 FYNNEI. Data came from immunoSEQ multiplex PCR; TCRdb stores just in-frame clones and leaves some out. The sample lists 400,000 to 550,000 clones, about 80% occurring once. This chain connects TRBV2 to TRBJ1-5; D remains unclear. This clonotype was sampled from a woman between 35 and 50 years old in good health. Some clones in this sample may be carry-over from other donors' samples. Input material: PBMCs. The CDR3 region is CASSGRARDQPQHF. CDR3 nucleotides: TGTGCCAGCAGTGGAAGGGCCCGCGATCAGCCCCAGCATTTT.